Here is one TCR beta chain with its context. The sample comes from a study of control samples from healthy donors and cancer patients. TCRdb's copy holds only in-frame clones and misses some; the assay was immunoSEQ multiplex PCR. Of fewer than 130,000 clones listed, more than 75% are singletons. V lost 3 bases, J lost 1 base, and 7 bases lay in between. Germline V gene data show CDR1 as MDHEN and CDR2 as SYDVKM. This CDR3 is built from 13 residues. The TCR was taken from a woman aged 55 to 70 with lung cancer. This chain links TRBV28 with TRBJ2-7; no clear D gene. Sequencing input: PBMCs. In DNA, the CDR3 is TGTGCCAGCAGTTTCCAAGTATCCTACGAGCAGTACTTC. Its protein is CASSFQVSYEQYF. Using reference TRBV28 and TRBJ2-7 for the parts outside the CDR3, the full variable domain is DVKVTQSSRYLVKRTGEKVFLECVQDMDHENMFWYRQDPGLGLRLIYFSYDVKMKEKGDIPEGYSVSREKKERFSLILESASTNQTSMYLCASSFQVSYEQYFGPGTRLTVT.